This TCR beta chain was documented in a study of cytomegalovirus exposure and HLA in healthy donors. Study-wide background: Around 87 million unique TCRs, all from HLA-typed donors, were included in an early release of the data. Caucasian-associated ancestry cluster membership applied to about 80% of nearly 400 genotyped donors.

Notes on the study in general: Later genetic work tied a missense DCLRE1C variant to beta-chain V and J trimming.

This clone appeared a few times. The antigen is unknown. PCR employed 60 Vbeta and 13 Jbeta primers. Clones were read by immunoSEQ multiplex PCR, and TCRdb kept only the in-frame ones, dropping some. The table shows under 45,000 clones, with roughly three quarters occurring only once. The length of the CDR3 is 14 residues. The germline V gene has CDR1 SGHRS and CDR2 YFSETQ. V lost 1 base and J lost 5; bases outside the gene matches: 4. This TCR was sampled from a man under 40 in good health and CMV-seronegative. This chain joins TRBV5-1 and TRBJ2-5; TRBD1 matches at 8 bases. Sequenced: PBMCs. The CDR3 reads CASSLSGGGETQYF. The CDR3 nucleotides are TGCGCCAGCAGCTTGTCAGGGGGCGGGGAGACCCAGTACTTC.